The clone carrying this TCR beta chain has a handful of counts. In TCRdb, the 5' RACE reads were re-called with MiXCR into one record per CDR3 protein. This repertoire shows about 570,000 distinct CDR3 sequences, 7.5% to 10% found once; its top ten account for 2.5% to 3.5%. This specimen belongs to a study of identical twins. V shed 2 bases and J shed 4 bases, with 23 bases lying between them. The CDR3 is 17 amino acids. Germline CDR1 and CDR2: GTSNPN and SVGIG (reference sequence). These data were also filed under a second study, of yellow fever vaccine responses in identical twins.

The V and J genes are TRBV30 and TRBJ1-1, with D possibly matching TRBD1 (5 bases). The sample was PBMCs. The TCR originated in a young woman in good health. CDR3 sequence reads: CAWSLKLRQLSSTEAFF. Here the CDR3 DNA reads TGTGCCTGGAGTTTAAAGCTCCGACAGCTCTCGAGCACTGAAGCTTTCTTT.